This T cell receptor beta chain was documented in a study of blood T cell repertoires in COVID-19. Study-level information: COVID-19 samples collected from the United States, Italy and Spain covered acute and convalescent phases. PBMCs, B-cell-depleted T cells, or T cells provided the cDNA or gDNA that made up the material.

Germline V gives CDR1 KGHSH, CDR2 LQKENI. V was pared by 3 bases and J by 1 base, with 12 bases between. The CDR3 is made up of 16 amino acids. Enrolled through a virtual design, the participants were between about 18 and 100 years of age and came from approximately 25 US areas. Clones were read by immunoSEQ multiplex PCR, and TCRdb kept only the in-frame ones, dropping some. This table has some 240,000 clones, around four fifths appearing once. This clone has a single count. The sequenced sample consisted of PBMCs or T cells enriched from blood (not recorded which). This receptor was identified in a young man with acute COVID-19. The gene calls are TRBV18 and TRBJ2-2; D not resolved. In nucleotides, the CDR3 is TGTGCCAGCTCACCGATGAGGCGGAGGAACACCGGGGAGCTGTTTTTT. Translated: CASSPMRRRNTGELFF.